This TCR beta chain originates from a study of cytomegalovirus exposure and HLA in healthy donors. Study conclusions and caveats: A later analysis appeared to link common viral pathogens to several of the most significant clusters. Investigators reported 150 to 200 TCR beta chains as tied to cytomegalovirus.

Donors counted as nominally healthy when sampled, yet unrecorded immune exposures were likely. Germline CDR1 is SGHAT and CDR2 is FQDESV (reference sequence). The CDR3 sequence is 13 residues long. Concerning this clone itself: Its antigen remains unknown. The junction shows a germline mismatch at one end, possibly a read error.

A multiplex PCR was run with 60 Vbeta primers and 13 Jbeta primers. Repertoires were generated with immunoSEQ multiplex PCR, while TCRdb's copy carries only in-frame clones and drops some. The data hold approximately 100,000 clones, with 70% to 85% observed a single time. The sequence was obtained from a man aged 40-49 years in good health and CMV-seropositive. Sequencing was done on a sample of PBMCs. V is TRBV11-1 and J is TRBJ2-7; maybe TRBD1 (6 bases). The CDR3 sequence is CATSRDIAYEQYF. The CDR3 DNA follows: TGTGCCACCAGCCGGGACATTGCCTACGAGCAGTACTTC.